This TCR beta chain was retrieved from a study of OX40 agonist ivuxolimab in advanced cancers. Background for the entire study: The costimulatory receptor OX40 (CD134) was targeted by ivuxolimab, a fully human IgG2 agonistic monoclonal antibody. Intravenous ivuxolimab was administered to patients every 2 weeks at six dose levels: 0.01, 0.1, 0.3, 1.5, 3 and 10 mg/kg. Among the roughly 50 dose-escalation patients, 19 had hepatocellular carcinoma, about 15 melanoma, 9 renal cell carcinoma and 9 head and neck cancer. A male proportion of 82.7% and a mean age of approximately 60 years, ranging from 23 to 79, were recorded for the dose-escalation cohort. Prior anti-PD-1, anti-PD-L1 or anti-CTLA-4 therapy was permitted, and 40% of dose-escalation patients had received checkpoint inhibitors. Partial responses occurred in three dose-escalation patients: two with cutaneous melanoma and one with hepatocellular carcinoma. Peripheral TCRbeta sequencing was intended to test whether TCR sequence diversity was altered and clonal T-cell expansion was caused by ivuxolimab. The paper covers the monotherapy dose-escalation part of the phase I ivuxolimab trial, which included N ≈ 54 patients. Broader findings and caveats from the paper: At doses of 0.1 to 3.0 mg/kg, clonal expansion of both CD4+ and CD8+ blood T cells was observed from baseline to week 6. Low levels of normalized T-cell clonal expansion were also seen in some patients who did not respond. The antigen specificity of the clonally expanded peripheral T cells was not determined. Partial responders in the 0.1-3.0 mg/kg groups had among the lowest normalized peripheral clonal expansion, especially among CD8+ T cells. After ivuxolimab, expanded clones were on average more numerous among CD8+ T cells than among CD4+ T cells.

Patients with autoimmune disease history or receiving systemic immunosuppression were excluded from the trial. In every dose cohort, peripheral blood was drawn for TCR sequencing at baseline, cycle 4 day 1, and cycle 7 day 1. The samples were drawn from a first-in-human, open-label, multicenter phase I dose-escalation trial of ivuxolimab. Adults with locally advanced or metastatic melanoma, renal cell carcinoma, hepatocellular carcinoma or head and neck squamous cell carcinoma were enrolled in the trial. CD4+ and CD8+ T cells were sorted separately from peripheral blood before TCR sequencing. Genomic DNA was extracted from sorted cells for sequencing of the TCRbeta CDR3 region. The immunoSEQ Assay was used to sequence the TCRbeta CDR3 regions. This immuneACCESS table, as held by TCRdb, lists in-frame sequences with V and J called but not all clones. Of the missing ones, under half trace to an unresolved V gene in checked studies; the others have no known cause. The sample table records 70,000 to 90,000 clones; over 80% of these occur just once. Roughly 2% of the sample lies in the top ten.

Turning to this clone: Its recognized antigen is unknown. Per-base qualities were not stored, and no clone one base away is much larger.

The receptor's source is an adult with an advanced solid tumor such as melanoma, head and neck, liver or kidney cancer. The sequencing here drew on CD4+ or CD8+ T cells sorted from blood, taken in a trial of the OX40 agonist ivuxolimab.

The CDR3 loop reads CAIGQGSYEQYF. Read as DNA, the sequence is TGTGCCATCGGACAGGGATCCTACGAGCAGTACTTC. The receptor chain draws on TRBV10-3 and TRBJ2-7, with 8 bases in between that match TRBD1. The V end gives up 8 bases and the J end 1 base, leaving 1 base in the junction not matched to a gene. The germline V gene provides CDR1 ENHRY and CDR2 SYGVKD. Measured from the cysteine to the phenylalanine, the CDR3 is 12 residues long. Of all the DNA, just the CDR3 is kept, 36 bases in frame from base 1.